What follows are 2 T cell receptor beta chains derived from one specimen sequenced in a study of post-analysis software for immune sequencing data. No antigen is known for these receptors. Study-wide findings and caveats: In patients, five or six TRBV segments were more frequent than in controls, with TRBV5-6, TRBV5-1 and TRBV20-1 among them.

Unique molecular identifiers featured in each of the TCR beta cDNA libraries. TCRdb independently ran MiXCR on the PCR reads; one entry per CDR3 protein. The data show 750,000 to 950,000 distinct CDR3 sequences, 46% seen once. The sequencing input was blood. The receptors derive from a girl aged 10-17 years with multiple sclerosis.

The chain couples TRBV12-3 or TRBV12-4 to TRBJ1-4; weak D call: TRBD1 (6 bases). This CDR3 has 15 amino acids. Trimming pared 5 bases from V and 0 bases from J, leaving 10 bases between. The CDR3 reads CASSARTATNEKLFF. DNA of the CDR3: TGTGCCAGCAGTGCCCGGACAGCAACTAATGAAAAACTGTTTTTT.

CDR3 bases: TGTGCCAGCAGCTTATCGCGTCGTGCGGGACAGGGAAGGGACTACGAGCAGTACTTC. Its protein is CASSLSRRAGQGRDYEQYF. This chain connects TRBV11-2 to TRBJ2-7; 9 positions match TRBD1. Germline assignment: CDR1 SGHAT and CDR2 FQNNGV. V was pared by 2 bases and J by 3 bases, with 17 bases of the junction left unmatched. CDR3 length equals 19 residues. The whole variable domain, filled in from reference TRBV11-2 and TRBJ2-7, reads EAGVAQSPRYKIIEKRQSVAFWCNPISGHATLYWYQQILGQGPKLLIQFQNNGVVDDSQLPKDRFSAERLKGVDSTLKIQPAKLEDSAVYLCASSLSRRAGQGRDYEQYFGPGTRLTVT.